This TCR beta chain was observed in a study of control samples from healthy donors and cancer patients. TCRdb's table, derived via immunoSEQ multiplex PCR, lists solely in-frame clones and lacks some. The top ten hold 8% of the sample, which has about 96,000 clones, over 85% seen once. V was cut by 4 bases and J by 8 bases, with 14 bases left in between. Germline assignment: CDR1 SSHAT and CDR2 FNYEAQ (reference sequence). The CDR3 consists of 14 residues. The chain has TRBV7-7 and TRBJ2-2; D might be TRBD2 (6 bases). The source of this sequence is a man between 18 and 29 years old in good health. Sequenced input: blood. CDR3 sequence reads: CASSSGVSPGELFF. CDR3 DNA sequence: TGTGCCAGCAGCTCGGGGGTTTCGCCAGGGGAGCTGTTTTTT. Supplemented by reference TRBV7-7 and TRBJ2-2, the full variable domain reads GAGVSQSPRYKVTKRGQDVTLRCDPISSHATLYWYQQALGQGPEFLTYFNYEAQPDKSGLPSDRFSAERPEGSISTLTIQRTEQRDSAMYRCASSSGVSPGELFFGEGSRLTVL.